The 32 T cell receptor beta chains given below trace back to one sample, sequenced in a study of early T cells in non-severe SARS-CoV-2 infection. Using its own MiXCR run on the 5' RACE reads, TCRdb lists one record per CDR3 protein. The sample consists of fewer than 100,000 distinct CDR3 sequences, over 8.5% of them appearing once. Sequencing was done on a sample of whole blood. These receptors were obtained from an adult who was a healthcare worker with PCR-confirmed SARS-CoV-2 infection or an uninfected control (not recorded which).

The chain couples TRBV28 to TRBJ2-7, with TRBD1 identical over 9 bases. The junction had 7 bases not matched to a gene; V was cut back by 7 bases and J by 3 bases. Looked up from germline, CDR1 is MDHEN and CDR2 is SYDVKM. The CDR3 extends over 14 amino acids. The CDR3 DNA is TGTGCCAGCAAGATCGGGACAGGGCTCTACGAGCAGTACTTC. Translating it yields CASKIGTGLYEQYF. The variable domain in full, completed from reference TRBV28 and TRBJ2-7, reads DVKVTQSSRYLVKRTGEKVFLECVQDMDHENMFWYRQDPGLGLRLIYFSYDVKMKEKGDIPEGYSVSREKKERFSLILESASTNQTSMYLCASKIGTGLYEQYFGPGTRLTVT.

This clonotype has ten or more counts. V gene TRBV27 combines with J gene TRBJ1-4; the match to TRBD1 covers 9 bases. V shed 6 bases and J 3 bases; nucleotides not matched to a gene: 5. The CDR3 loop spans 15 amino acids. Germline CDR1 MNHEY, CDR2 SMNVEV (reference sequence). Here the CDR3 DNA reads TGTGCCAGCAGATACAGGGGGCATGCTAATGAAAAACTGTTTTTT. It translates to CASRYRGHANEKLFF.

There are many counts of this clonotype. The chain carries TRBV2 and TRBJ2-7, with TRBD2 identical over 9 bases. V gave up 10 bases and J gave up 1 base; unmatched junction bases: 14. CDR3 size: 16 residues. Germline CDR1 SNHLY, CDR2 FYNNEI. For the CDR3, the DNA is TGTGCCATTAGCGGGAGTGACCAATCTATATCCTACGAGCAGTACTTC. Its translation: CAISGSDQSISYEQYF.

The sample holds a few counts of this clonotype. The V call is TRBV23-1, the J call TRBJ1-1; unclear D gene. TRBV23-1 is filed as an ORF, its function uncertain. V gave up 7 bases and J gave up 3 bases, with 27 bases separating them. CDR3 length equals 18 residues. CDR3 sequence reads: CASTVTDPGQLADTEAFF. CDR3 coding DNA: TGCGCCAGCACCGTCACCGATCCGGGCCAATTAGCGGACACTGAAGCTTTCTTT.

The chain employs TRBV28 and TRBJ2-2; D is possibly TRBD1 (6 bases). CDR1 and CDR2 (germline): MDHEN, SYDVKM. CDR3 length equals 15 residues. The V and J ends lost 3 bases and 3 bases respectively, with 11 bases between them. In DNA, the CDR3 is TGTGCCAGCAGTTTGACACAGGGAGACACCGGGGAGCTGTTTTTT. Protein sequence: CASSLTQGDTGELFF.

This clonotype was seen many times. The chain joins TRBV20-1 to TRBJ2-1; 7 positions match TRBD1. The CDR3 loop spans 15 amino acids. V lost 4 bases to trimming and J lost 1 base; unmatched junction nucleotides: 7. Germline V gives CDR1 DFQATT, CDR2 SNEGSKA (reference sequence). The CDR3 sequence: CSAKNTGVSYNEQFF. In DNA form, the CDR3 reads TGCAGTGCTAAAAATACAGGGGTTTCCTACAATGAGCAGTTCTTC.

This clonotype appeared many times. The CDR3 protein is CAISESAGQGRSNYGYTF. The CDR3 region has the DNA TGTGCCATCAGTGAGTCAGCAGGACAGGGGCGATCTAACTATGGCTACACCTTC. The J gene is TRBJ1-2, the V gene TRBV10-3, with TRBD1 identical over 9 bases. The germline CDR1 and CDR2 sequences are ENHRY and SYGVKD. Germline trimming cut 0 bases from V and 0 bases from J; bases unmatched to any gene: 8. The CDR3 is made up of 18 amino acids.

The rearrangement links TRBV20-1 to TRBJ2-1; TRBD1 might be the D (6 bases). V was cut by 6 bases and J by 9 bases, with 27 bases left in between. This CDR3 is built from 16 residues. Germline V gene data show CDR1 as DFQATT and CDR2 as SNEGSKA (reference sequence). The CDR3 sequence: CSAHAPLSGGVSEQFF. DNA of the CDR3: TGCAGTGCCCACGCCCCCCTTAGTGGGGGCGTCTCTGAGCAGTTCTTC.

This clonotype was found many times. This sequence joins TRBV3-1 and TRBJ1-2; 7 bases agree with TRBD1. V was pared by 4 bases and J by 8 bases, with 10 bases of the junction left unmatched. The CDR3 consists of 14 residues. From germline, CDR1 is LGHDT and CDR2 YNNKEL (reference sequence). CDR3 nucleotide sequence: TGTGCCAGCAGCCCCCGACCAGGGGGTGAGGGCTACACCTTC. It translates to CASSPRPGGEGYTF.

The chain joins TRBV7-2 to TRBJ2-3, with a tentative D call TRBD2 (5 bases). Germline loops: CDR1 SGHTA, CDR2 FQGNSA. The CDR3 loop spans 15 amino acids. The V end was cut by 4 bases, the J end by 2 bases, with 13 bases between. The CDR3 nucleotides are TGTGCCAGCAGCTCGACTATCTTACCCACAGATACGCAGTATTTT. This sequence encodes CASSSTILPTDTQYF.

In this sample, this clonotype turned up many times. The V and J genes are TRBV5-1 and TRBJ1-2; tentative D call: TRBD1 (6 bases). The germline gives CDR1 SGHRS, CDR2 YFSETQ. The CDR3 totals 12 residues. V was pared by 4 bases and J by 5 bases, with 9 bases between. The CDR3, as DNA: TGCGCCAGCAGCGAGGGGGTTTATGGCTACACCTTC. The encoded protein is CASSEGVYGYTF.

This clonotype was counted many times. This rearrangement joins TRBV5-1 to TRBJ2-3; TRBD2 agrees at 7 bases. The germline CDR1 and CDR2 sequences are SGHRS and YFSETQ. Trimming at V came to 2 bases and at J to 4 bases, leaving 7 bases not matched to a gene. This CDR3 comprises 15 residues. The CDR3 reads CASSFYGGNADTQYF. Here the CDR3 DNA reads TGCGCCAGCAGCTTTTACGGGGGGAATGCAGATACGCAGTATTTT.

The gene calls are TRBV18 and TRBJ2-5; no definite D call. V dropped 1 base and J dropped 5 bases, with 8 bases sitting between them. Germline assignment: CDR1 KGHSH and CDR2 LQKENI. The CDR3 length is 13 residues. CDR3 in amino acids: CASSPLKGETQYF. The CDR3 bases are TGTGCCAGCTCACCACTGAAAGGGGAGACCCAGTACTTC.

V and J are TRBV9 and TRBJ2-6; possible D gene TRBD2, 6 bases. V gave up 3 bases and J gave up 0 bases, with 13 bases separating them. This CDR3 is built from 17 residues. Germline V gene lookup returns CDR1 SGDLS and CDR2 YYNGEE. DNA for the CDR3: TGTGCCAGCAGCGAAGAGGGACTTACCTCTGGGGCCAACGTCCTGACTTTC. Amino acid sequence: CASSEEGLTSGANVLTF. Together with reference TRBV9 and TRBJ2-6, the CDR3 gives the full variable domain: DSGVTQTPKHLITATGQRVTLRCSPRSGDLSVYWYQQSLDQGLQFLIQYYNGEERAKGNILERFSAQQFPDLHSELNLSSLELGDSALYFCASSEEGLTSGANVLTFGAGSRLTVL.

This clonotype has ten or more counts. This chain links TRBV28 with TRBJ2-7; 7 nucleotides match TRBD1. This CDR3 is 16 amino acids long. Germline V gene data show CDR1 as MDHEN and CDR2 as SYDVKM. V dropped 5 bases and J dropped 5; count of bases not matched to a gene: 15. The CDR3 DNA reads TGTGCCAGCAGTACGATACGGAAGGGACAGCTCCACGAGCAGTACTTC. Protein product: CASSTIRKGQLHEQYF. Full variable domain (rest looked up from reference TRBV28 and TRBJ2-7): DVKVTQSSRYLVKRTGEKVFLECVQDMDHENMFWYRQDPGLGLRLIYFSYDVKMKEKGDIPEGYSVSREKKERFSLILESASTNQTSMYLCASSTIRKGQLHEQYFGPGTRLTVT.

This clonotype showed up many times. The CDR3 nucleotides are TGTGCCAGCAGCCTCCCTACCGCGGGAGGGCCGCGTGAGCAGTACTTC. Its translation is CASSLPTAGGPREQYF. The chain combines TRBV7-9 with TRBJ2-7; 9 nucleotides agree with TRBD2. The germline gives CDR1 SEHNR, CDR2 FQNEAQ (reference sequence). The CDR3 sequence is 16 residues long. V gave up 5 bases and J gave up 7 bases; unmatched junction bases: 15.

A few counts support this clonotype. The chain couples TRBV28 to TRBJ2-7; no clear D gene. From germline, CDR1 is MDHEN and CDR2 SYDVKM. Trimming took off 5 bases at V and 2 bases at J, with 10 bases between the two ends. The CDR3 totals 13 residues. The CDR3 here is CASSTLAPYEQYF. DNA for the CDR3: TGTGCCAGCAGTACCCTGGCGCCCTACGAGCAGTACTTC.

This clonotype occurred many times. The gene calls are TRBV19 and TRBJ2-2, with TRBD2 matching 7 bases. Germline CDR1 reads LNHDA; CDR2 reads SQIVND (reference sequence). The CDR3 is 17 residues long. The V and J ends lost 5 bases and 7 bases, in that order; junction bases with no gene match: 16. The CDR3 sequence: CASSLSTTSRRRGELFF. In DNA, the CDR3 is TGTGCCAGTAGTCTCTCCACGACTAGCCGGCGTCGCGGGGAGCTGTTTTTT.

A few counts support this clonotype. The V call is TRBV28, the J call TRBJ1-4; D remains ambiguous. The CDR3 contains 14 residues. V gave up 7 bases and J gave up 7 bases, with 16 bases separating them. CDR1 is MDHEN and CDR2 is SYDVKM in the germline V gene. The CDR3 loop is CASIPHAPGEKLFF. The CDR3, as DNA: TGTGCCAGCATCCCACACGCCCCAGGTGAAAAACTGTTTTTT.

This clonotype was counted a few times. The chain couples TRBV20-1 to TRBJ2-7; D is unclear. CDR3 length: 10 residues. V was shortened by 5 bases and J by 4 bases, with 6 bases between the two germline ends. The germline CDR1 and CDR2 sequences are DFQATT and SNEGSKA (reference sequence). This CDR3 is CSAAYYEQYF. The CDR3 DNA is TGCAGTGCTGCATATTACGAGCAGTACTTC.

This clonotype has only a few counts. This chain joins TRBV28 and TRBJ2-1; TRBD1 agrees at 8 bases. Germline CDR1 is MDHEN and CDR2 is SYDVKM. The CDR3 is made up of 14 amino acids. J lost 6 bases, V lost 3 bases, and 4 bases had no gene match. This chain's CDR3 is CASSFGRGRNEQFF. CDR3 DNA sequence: TGTGCCAGCAGTTTTGGCAGGGGGCGCAATGAGCAGTTCTTC.

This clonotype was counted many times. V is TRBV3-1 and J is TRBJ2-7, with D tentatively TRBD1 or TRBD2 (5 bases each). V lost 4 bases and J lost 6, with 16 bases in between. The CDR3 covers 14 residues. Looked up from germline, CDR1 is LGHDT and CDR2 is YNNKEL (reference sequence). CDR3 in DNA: TGTGCCAGCAGCCGGGACGGTCCCCGACTCGAGCAGTACTTC. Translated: CASSRDGPRLEQYF.

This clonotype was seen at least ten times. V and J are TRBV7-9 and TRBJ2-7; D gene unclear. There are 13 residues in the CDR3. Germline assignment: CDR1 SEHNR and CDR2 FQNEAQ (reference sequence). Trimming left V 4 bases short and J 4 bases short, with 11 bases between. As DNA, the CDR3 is TGTGCCAGCAGCTCCTCCCCGTGGTACGAGCAGTACTTC. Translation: CASSSSPWYEQYF.

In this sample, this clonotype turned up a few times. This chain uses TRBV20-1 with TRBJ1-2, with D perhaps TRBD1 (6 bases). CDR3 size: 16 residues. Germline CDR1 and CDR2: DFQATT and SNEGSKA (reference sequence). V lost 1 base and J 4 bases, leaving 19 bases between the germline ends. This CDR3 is CSARAPRWGGLYGYTF. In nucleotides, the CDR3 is TGCAGTGCTAGAGCACCCCGTTGGGGGGGGCTCTATGGCTACACCTTC.

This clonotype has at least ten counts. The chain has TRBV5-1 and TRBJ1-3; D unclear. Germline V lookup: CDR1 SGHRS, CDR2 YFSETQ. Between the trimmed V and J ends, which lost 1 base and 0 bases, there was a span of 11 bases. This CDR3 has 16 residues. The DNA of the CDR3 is TGCGCCAGCAGCTTGATCCGTCCGGACTCTGGAAACACCATATATTTT. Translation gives CASSLIRPDSGNTIYF.

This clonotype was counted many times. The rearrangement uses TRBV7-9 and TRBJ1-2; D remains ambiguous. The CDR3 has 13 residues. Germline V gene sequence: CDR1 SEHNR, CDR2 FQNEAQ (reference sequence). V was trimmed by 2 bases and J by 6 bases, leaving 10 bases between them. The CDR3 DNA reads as TGTGCCAGCAGCTTACGGGGAGACGATGGCTACACCTTC. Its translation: CASSLRGDDGYTF.

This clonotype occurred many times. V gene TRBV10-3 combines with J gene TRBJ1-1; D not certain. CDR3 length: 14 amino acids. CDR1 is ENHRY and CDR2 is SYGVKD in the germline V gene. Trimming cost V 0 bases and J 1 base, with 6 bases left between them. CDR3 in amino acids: CAISESRQNTEAFF. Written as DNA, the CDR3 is TGTGCCATCAGTGAGTCGAGGCAGAACACTGAAGCTTTCTTT.

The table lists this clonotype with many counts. The CDR3 loop reads CAWRDSPVGSPLHF. For the CDR3, the DNA is TGTGCCTGGAGGGACAGCCCGGTCGGTTCACCCCTCCACTTT. The V gene is TRBV30, the J gene TRBJ1-6, with D possibly TRBD1 on 6 matching bases. V lost 3 bases and J 9 bases, leaving 15 bases between the germline ends. Germline V lookup: CDR1 GTSNPN, CDR2 SVGIG (reference sequence). The CDR3 has 14 residues.

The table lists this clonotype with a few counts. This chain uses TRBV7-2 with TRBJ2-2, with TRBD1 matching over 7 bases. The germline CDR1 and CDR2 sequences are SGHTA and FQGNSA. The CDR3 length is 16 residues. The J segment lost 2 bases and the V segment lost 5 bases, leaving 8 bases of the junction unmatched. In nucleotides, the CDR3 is TGTGCCAGCAGCCTTGGGACAGCCTTCAACACCGGGGAGCTGTTTTTT. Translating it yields CASSLGTAFNTGELFF.

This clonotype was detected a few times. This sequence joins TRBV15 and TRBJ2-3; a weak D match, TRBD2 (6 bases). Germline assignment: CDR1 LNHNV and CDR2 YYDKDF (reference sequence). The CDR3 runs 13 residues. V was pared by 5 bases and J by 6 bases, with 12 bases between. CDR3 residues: CATSRRDSDTQYF. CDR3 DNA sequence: TGTGCCACCAGCCGGAGGGATTCTGATACGCAGTATTTT.

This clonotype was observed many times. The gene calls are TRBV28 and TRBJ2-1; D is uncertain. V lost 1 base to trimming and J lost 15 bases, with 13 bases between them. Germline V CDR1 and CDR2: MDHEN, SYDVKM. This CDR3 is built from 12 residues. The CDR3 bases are TGTGCCAGCAGTTTATCCAGGAGAGATGTGTTCTTC. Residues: CASSLSRRDVFF.

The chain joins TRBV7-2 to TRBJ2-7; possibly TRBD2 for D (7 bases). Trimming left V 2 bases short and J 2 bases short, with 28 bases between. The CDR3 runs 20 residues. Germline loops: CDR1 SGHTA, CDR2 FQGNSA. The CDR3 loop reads CASSLSAPRSRGGATYEQYF. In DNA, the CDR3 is TGTGCCAGCAGCTTATCCGCGCCTCGCTCGAGGGGGGGCGCGACCTACGAGCAGTACTTC.